The rows below give T cell receptor beta chains drawn from one sample of a study of ipilimumab plus nivolumab after autologous stem cell transplantation. The repertoire was sequenced with immunoSEQ multiplex PCR; TCRdb's copy has only in-frame clones and lacks some. Counted here are 15,000 or so clones, around 79% occurring once; the ten biggest clones make up about 9.4%. The sequenced sample was PBMCs, obtained in a trial of ipilimumab plus nivolumab as post-transplant consolidation. The receptors were sampled from a male donor with primary mediastinal lymphoma. The CDR3 runs from the conserved cysteine through the conserved F or W. Fields, in order: V gene, CDR3 protein.

TRBV7-9 CASSPGPGDRGRNEQFF
TRBV5-1 CASSLEASGRVIDTQYF
TRBV6-1 CASSSGRANTGELFF
TRBV5-1 CASSGTGTSNTEAFF
TRBV28 CASSFRGEGNQPQHF
TRBV27 CASSLSRGGNTQYF
TRBV29-1 CSVHSGPRGPQHF
TRBV5-4 CASSSKAGFTSTDTQYF
TRBV6-1 CASSESGGRGTEAFF
TRBV7-9 CASGRQGQGTEAFF
TRBV5-8 CASRPSRGANEKLFF
TRBV5-1 CASSRGPDQPQHF
TRBV27 CASSLYADGFQGAEAFF
TRBV15 CATSGDRLSYEQYF
TRBV28 CASNRWGLDYGYTF
TRBV29-1 CSVELNSEGNTIYF
TRBV5-1 CASSSGSHTDTQYF
TRBV2 CAVSTDGRLSSPLHF
TRBV10-2 CASSETTGYTF
TRBV21-1 CASSNRDRTEGYTF
TRBV5-4 CASSPPDSSDYTF
TRBV19 CASMRDGSYPYGYTF
TRBV2 CASSLRPGGRGTEAFF
TRBV29-1 CSGTGTSLTDTQYF
TRBV14 CASSRDLSGTQYF
TRBV18 CASSPRQGEQFF
TRBV6-1 CASSDPTTNRGLSNQPQHF
TRBV10-1 CASGRVGGNQPQHF
TRBV7-6 CASSLSREAYEQYF